The next 30 T cell receptor beta chains were all read from a single sample in a study of blood T cell repertoires in COVID-19. Clones were read by immunoSEQ multiplex PCR, and TCRdb kept only the in-frame ones, dropping some. Of tens of thousands of clones listed, over 70% are singletons. Input material: peripheral blood. These receptors came from a man in his 60s with acute or convalescent COVID-19.

This chain uses TRBV6-7 with TRBJ2-2; no clear D gene. TRBV6-7 carries the ORF label, with uncertain function. Trimming removed 2 bases from V and 3 bases from J, with 10 bases in between. The CDR3 has 15 amino acids. CDR3 nucleotides: TGTGCCAGCAGTTACAAGCCTACTGACACCGGGGAGCTGTTTTTT. This translates into CASSYKPTDTGELFF.

The chain is built from TRBV9 and TRBJ2-2; TRBD2 aligns across 7 bases. The V segment lost 2 bases and the J segment 3 bases; nucleotides outside the gene matches: 1. Germline V gives CDR1 SGDLS, CDR2 YYNGEE. This CDR3 spans 14 amino acids. The CDR3 loop is CASSVGGDTGELFF. For the CDR3, the DNA is TGTGCCAGCAGCGTTGGGGGGGACACCGGGGAGCTGTTTTTT.

This CDR3 reads CAISESQWDRAGNTIYF. The CDR3 DNA sequence: TGTGCCATCAGTGAGTCGCAGTGGGACAGGGCCGGAAACACCATATATTTT. The chain employs TRBV10-3 and TRBJ1-3; 9 bases fit TRBD1. Germline V gives CDR1 ENHRY, CDR2 SYGVKD. With V trimmed by 0 bases and J by 4 bases, 7 bases remained unmatched. The CDR3 extends over 17 amino acids.

The chain has TRBV5-1 and TRBJ2-5; 9 bases agree with TRBD2. With V trimmed by 2 bases and J by 1 base, 0 bases remained unmatched. The germline V gene encodes CDR1 SGHRS and CDR2 YFSETQ. CDR3 length: 14 amino acids. The CDR3 here is CASSFSGGQETQYF. The CDR3 bases are TGCGCCAGCAGCTTTAGCGGGGGCCAAGAGACCCAGTACTTC.

This chain links TRBV5-5 with TRBJ2-7; D not certain. The germline V gene has CDR1 SGHKS and CDR2 YYEKEE (reference sequence). Trimming cost V 0 bases and J 7 bases, with 8 bases left between them. The CDR3 length is 12 residues. Here the CDR3 reads CASSLANQEQYF. The DNA of the CDR3 is TGTGCCAGCAGCTTGGCCAACCAGGAGCAGTACTTC. Combining the CDR3 with reference TRBV5-5 and TRBJ2-7 gives the whole variable domain DAGVTQSPTHLIKTRGQQVTLRCSPISGHKSVSWYQQVLGQGPQFIFQYYEKEERGRGNFPDRFSARQFPNYSSELNVNALLLGDSALYLCASSLANQEQYFGPGTRLTVT.

The chain carries TRBV2 and TRBJ2-1; 10 nucleotides line up with TRBD1. Germline trimming cut 5 bases from V and 7 bases from J; bases unmatched to any gene: 8. The germline CDR1 and CDR2 sequences are SNHLY and FYNNEI. This CDR3 comprises 15 residues. The CDR3 nucleotides read TGTGCCAGCAGTTTCCCGGGACAGGGGCATAATGAGCAGTTCTTC. The encoded protein is CASSFPGQGHNEQFF.

CDR3 sequence reads: CASSYSGGETQYF. In nucleotides, the CDR3 is TGTGCCAGCAGTTATAGCGGGGGAGAGACCCAGTACTTC. The gene calls are TRBV13 and TRBJ2-5, with 9 bases aligning to TRBD2. This CDR3 spans 13 amino acids. CDR1 and CDR2 (germline): PRHDT, FYEKMQ (reference sequence). J was trimmed by 4 bases and V by 6 bases; bases with no gene match: 3.

V and J are TRBV10-3 and TRBJ1-2; 7 bases map to TRBD1. Germline CDR1 ENHRY, CDR2 SYGVKD. The V and J ends lost 7 bases and 5 bases, in that order; junction bases with no gene match: 10. The CDR3 is 14 amino acids. The CDR3 region has the DNA TGTGCCATCAAGGCGGACAGGAAAGAATATGGCTACACCTTC. Translated: CAIKADRKEYGYTF.

The chain combines TRBV6-6 with TRBJ1-2; D ambiguous. Deletions cut 5 bases from V and 8 bases from J, with 12 bases between. Germline V gene sequence: CDR1 MNHNY, CDR2 SVGAGI (reference sequence). CDR3 length equals 12 residues. CDR3 bases: TGTGCCAGCAGTCTATCGAGTAGCGGCTACACCTTC. It specifies CASSLSSSGYTF.

The rearrangement joins TRBV5-6 to TRBJ1-5; D remains unclear. This CDR3 contains 14 residues. The V end lost 3 bases, the J end lost 3 bases, and 10 bases lay between the germline ends. The germline V gene has CDR1 SGHDT and CDR2 YYEEEE. Written as DNA, the CDR3 is TGTGCCAGCAGCTACCCAGGCTACAATCAGCCCCAGCATTTT. Encoded protein: CASSYPGYNQPQHF.

The V and J genes are TRBV5-1 and TRBJ1-6, with a weak D call TRBD1 (6 bases). Trimming cost V 7 bases and J 7 bases, with 12 bases left between them. Germline lookup yields CDR1 SGHRS and CDR2 YFSETQ. This CDR3 has 13 amino acids. In nucleotides, the CDR3 is TGCGCCAGCCAAGAGGACAGAAATTCACCCCTCCACTTT. Its protein is CASQEDRNSPLHF.

V and J are TRBV18 and TRBJ1-1; a possible D gene is TRBD1 (5 bases). The V gene's germline CDR1 is KGHSH and CDR2 LQKENI. The length of the CDR3 is 13 residues. The germline V and J ends were trimmed by 4 bases and 1 base, with 7 bases remaining between them. CDR3 sequence: CASSQGPNTEAFF. Here the CDR3 DNA reads TGTGCCAGCTCACAGGGGCCGAACACTGAAGCTTTCTTT.

V is TRBV5-6 and J is TRBJ2-5, with 11 bases fitting TRBD1. CDR1 is SGHDT and CDR2 is YYEEEE in the germline V gene. The junction had 7 bases not matched to a gene; V was cut back by 0 bases and J by 9 bases. The CDR3 extends over 15 amino acids. The CDR3 nucleotides are TGTGCCAGCAGCTTGGGGACAGGGGGCCTGCGGGCCCAGTACTTC. It encodes CASSLGTGGLRAQYF.

This chain joins TRBV5-1 and TRBJ1-3; D is uncertain. The V end lost 0 bases, the J end lost 0 bases, and 10 bases lay between the germline ends. The CDR3 is 16 amino acids. Germline V lookup: CDR1 SGHRS, CDR2 YFSETQ. The CDR3 nucleotides are TGCGCCAGCAGCTTGGGTGGCGGAATCTCTGGAAACACCATATATTTT. Amino acid sequence: CASSLGGGISGNTIYF.

This chain joins TRBV15 and TRBJ2-1; 12 bases line up with TRBD2. After removal of 4 bases from V and 3 bases from J, the junction contained 4 bases not matched to a gene. Germline CDR1 and CDR2: LNHNV and YYDKDF (reference sequence). CDR3 length: 16 residues. The CDR3 region is CATSTWGLAGYNEQFF. The DNA for the CDR3 is TGTGCCACCAGCACCTGGGGACTAGCGGGCTACAATGAGCAGTTCTTC.

The chain employs TRBV27 and TRBJ2-5; TRBD1 agrees at 8 bases. Trimming removed 4 bases from V and 5 bases from J; junction bases left unmatched: 6. CDR1 is MNHEY and CDR2 is SMNVEV in the germline V gene (reference sequence). The CDR3 covers 14 residues. CDR3 coding DNA: TGTGCCAGCAGTTCAAGGACAGGGAGGGAGACCCAGTACTTC. Translation gives CASSSRTGRETQYF.

This rearrangement joins TRBV30 to TRBJ1-2; TRBD1 might be the D (6 bases). This CDR3 region has 12 residues. With 3 bases removed from V and 8 bases from J, the gap between germline ends came to 13 bases. Looked up from germline, CDR1 is GTSNPN and CDR2 is SVGIG (reference sequence). The CDR3 DNA is TGTGCCTGGAGGCAACAGGGTGAAGGCTACACCTTC. Amino acids: CAWRQQGEGYTF. The variable domain in full, completed from reference TRBV30 and TRBJ1-2, reads SQTIHQWPATLVQPVGSPLSLECTVEGTSNPNLYWYRQAAGRGLQLLFYSVGIGQISSEVPQNLSASRPQDRQFILSSKKLLLSDSGFYLCAWRQQGEGYTFGSGTRLTVV.

This clone was counted between two and nine times. This sequence joins TRBV5-4 and TRBJ1-1; D remains unclear. The CDR3 has 12 residues. The germline V gene has CDR1 SGHNT and CDR2 YYREEE (reference sequence). Trimming removed 3 bases at V and 0 bases at J, with 3 bases between. The CDR3 bases are TGTGCCAGCAGCTACATGAACACTGAAGCTTTCTTT. Its protein product is CASSYMNTEAFF.

This clone was seen a few times. V is TRBV30 and J is TRBJ1-2; no clear D. Germline CDR1 is GTSNPN and CDR2 is SVGIG (reference sequence). There are 13 residues in the CDR3. Trimming cost V 3 bases and J 5 bases, with 13 bases left between them. For the CDR3, the DNA is TGTGCCTGGAGGGACTATCAAGGGTATGGCTACACCTTC. This encodes CAWRDYQGYGYTF.

The rearrangement links TRBV19 to TRBJ1-5; D unresolved. The CDR3 length is 15 residues. V lost 2 bases to trimming and J lost 0 bases, with 8 bases between them. Per germline, CDR1 LNHDA and CDR2 SQIVND (reference sequence). The DNA for the CDR3 is TGTGCCAGTAGTATACCGGGGTTTAGCAATCAGCCCCAGCATTTT. Protein: CASSIPGFSNQPQHF.

The chain joins TRBV14 to TRBJ2-5; weak D call: TRBD1 (5 bases). V lost 0 bases and J lost 1, with 12 bases in between. This CDR3 comprises 16 residues. Germline values: CDR1 SGHDN, CDR2 FVKESK. CDR3 loop: CASSQDSWGAQETQYF. In nucleotides, the CDR3 is TGTGCCAGCAGCCAAGATTCCTGGGGCGCCCAAGAGACCCAGTACTTC.

The CDR3 DNA reads as TGTGCCAGCAGCCTTGACAGGGACCGGGTCTACGAGCAGTACTTC. Translation gives CASSLDRDRVYEQYF. V usage is TRBV27 and J usage is TRBJ2-7; 7 bases line up with TRBD1. Germline loops: CDR1 MNHEY, CDR2 SMNVEV (reference sequence). The CDR3 spans 15 residues. Losses at the gene ends were 6 bases for V and 3 bases for J; bases not matched to a gene: 11.

This clone was observed a single time. The V gene is TRBV12-3 or TRBV12-4, the J gene TRBJ1-6; TRBD1 matches 7 bases. V was pared by 5 bases and J by 14 bases, with 9 bases of the junction left unmatched. This CDR3 is built from 13 residues. Here the CDR3 reads CASSPRQGASLHF. CDR3 nucleotide sequence: TGTGCCAGCAGTCCGAGACAGGGAGCATCCCTCCACTTT.

This chain joins TRBV18 and TRBJ1-4; 9 positions match TRBD1. This CDR3 comprises 14 residues. Germline loops: CDR1 KGHSH, CDR2 LQKENI. The ends lost 6 bases at V and 8 bases at J; junction bases unmatched: 7. The CDR3 sequence: CASSESGQGEKLFF. In DNA, the CDR3 is TGTGCCAGCTCCGAGTCAGGACAGGGGGAAAAACTGTTTTTT.

The gene calls are TRBV24-1 and TRBJ2-5; tentative D call: TRBD2 (6 bases). The CDR3 is 15 amino acids. Trimming cost V 3 bases and J 1 base, with 11 bases left between them. Germline V lookup: CDR1 KGHDR, CDR2 SFDVKD. CDR3: CATSDIGTSQETQYF. The CDR3 DNA is TGTGCCACCAGTGATATCGGGACTTCCCAAGAGACCCAGTACTTC.

Comments on this clone: A junction end diverges from the germline sequence, so it may reflect a read error. CDR3 nucleotides: TGTGCCACCAGTGATTCCCTTGCGACAGGTTTGAACTTC. Its translation is CATSDSLATGLNF. The chain is built from TRBV24-1 and TRBJ1-2; the D gene is possibly TRBD1 (6 bases). The CDR3 extends over 13 amino acids. The germline CDR1 and CDR2 sequences are KGHDR and SFDVKD.

The J gene is TRBJ2-7, the V gene TRBV28, with D possibly matching TRBD2 (6 bases). Germline CDR1 and CDR2: MDHEN and SYDVKM. CDR3 length equals 14 residues. Trimming removed 6 bases from V and 0 bases from J, with 12 bases in between. The DNA for the CDR3 is TGTGCCAGCAGCGGGACTCTTGGCTCCTACGAGCAGTACTTC. It is translated as CASSGTLGSYEQYF.

The rearrangement links TRBV6-6 to TRBJ1-1, with D perhaps matching TRBD1 (6 bases). CDR1 is MNHNY, CDR2 SVGAGI, per germline (reference sequence). V gave up 5 bases and J gave up 1 base, with 14 bases separating them. This CDR3 has 15 amino acids. The CDR3 sequence: CASSPQGEGNTEAFF. Written as DNA, the CDR3 is TGTGCCAGCAGTCCACAGGGTGAGGGGAACACTGAAGCTTTCTTT.

The V gene is TRBV5-1, the J gene TRBJ1-2; D may be TRBD1 (5 bases). The CDR3 is made up of 14 amino acids. Trimming took 4 bases from V and 7 from J, leaving 17 bases between them. Germline V gives CDR1 SGHRS, CDR2 YFSETQ. CDR3: CASSPAVQGSGYTF. The CDR3 DNA follows: TGCGCCAGCAGCCCGGCGGTCCAGGGAAGTGGCTACACCTTC.

This chain joins TRBV27 and TRBJ1-5, with 7 bases aligning to TRBD1. Trimming at V came to 5 bases and at J to 4 bases, leaving 5 bases not matched to a gene. Germline V gene data show CDR1 as MNHEY and CDR2 as SMNVEV (reference sequence). The CDR3 totals 14 residues. CDR3 sequence: CASSRGTENQPQHF. The CDR3 nucleotides are TGTGCCAGCAGTAGAGGGACAGAGAATCAGCCCCAGCATTTT.